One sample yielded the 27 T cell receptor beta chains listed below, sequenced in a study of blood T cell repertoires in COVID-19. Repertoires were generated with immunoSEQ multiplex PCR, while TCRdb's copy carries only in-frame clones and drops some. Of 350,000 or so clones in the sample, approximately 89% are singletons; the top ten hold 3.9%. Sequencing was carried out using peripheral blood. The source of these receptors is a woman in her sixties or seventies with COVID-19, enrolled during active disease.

The CDR3 sequence: CASSLAQGPGYGYTF. CDR3 in DNA: TGTGCCAGCAGCTTAGCGCAGGGGCCGGGCTATGGCTACACCTTC. V gene TRBV7-8 combines with J gene TRBJ1-2; TRBD1 might be the D (6 bases). The V gene's germline CDR1 is SGHVS and CDR2 FQNEAQ. Between the trimmed V and J ends, which lost 0 bases and 4 bases, there was a span of 12 bases. The CDR3 consists of 15 residues. The entire variable domain, with the rest obtained from reference TRBV7-8 and TRBJ1-2, is as follows: GAGVSQSPRYKVAKRGQDVALRCDPISGHVSLFWYQQALGQGPEFLTYFQNEAQLDKSGLPSDRFFAERPEGSVSTLKIQRTQQEDSAVYLCASSLAQGPGYGYTFGSGTRLTVV.

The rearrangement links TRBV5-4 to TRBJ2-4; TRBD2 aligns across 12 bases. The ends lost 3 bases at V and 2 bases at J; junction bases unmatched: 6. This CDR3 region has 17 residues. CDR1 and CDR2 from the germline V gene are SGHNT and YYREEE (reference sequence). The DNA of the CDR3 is TGTGCCAGCAGCTCTCGGACTAGCGGGGAACCCAAAAACATTCAGTACTTC. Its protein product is CASSSRTSGEPKNIQYF.

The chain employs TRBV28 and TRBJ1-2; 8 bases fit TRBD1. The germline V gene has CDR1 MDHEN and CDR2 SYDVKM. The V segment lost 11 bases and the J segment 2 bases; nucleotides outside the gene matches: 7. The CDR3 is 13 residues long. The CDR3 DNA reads TGTGCCGGAGGGACAGGTGCCAACTATGGCTACACCTTC. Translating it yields CAGGTGANYGYTF.

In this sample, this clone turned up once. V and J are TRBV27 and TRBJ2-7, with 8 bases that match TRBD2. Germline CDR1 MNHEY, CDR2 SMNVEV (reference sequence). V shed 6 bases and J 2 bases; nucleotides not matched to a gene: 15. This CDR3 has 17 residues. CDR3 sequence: CASRPRSTGGPPYEQYF. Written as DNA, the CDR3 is TGTGCCAGCAGACCACGCTCGACGGGGGGGCCCCCCTACGAGCAGTACTTC.

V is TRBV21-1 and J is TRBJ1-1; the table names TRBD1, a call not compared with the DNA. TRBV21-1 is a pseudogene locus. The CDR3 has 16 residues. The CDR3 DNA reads TGTGCCAGCAGCAAAGATCTGGGACAGGGGAACACTGAAGCTTTCTTT. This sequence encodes CASSKDLGQGNTEAFF.

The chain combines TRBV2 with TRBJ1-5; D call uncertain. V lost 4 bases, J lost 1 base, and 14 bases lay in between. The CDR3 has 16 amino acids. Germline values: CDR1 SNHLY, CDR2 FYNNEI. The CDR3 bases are TGTGCCAGCAGTGCGCTCAAAGATCAGAGCAATCAGCCCCAGCATTTT. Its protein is CASSALKDQSNQPQHF.

CDR3 sequence (DNA): TGTGCCAGCAGCCCCAAGGGACTGTCCGGAGATACGCAGTATTTT. Its protein is CASSPKGLSGDTQYF. The rearrangement links TRBV7-6 to TRBJ2-3; weak D call: TRBD2 (6 bases). From germline, CDR1 is SGHVS and CDR2 FNYEAQ. The CDR3 has 15 residues. Trimming pared 5 bases from V and 5 bases from J, leaving 17 bases between.

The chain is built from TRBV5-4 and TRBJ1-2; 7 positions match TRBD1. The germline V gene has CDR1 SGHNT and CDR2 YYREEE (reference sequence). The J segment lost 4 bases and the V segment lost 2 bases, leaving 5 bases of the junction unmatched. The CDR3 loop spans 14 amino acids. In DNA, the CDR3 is TGTGCCAGCAGCTTCCCAGGGGGAATCTATGGCTACACCTTC. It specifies CASSFPGGIYGYTF.

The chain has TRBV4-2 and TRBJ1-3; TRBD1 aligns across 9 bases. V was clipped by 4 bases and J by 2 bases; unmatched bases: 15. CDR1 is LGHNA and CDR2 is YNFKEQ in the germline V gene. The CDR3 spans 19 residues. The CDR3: CASSPSGTGPTAAGNTIYF. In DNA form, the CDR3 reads TGTGCCAGCAGCCCCTCCGGGACAGGGCCCACGGCGGCTGGAAACACCATATATTTT.

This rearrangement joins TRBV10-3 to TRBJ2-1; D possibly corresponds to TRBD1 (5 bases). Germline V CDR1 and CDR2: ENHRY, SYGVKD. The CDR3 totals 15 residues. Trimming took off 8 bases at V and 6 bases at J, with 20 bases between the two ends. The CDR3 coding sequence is TGTGCCATCCAATCAACTCCAAGGGGTAGCAATGAGCAGTTCTTC. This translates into CAIQSTPRGSNEQFF.

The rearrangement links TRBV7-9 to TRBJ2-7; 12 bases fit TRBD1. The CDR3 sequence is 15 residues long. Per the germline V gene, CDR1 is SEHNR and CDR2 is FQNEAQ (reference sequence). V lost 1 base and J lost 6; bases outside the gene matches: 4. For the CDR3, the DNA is TGTGCCAGCAGCTTAGTGGGGACAGGGGGCGTCGAGCAGTACTTC. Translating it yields CASSLVGTGGVEQYF. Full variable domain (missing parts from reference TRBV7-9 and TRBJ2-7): DTGVSQNPRHKITKRGQNVTFRCDPISEHNRLYWYRQTLGQGPEFLTYFQNEAQLEKSRLLSDRFSAERPKGSFSTLEIQRTEQGDSAMYLCASSLVGTGGVEQYFGPGTRLTVT.

CDR3 coding DNA: TGTGCCAGTAGTATAGTAGAAGGAGGCTATGGCTACACCTTC. This codes for CASSIVEGGYGYTF. The rearrangement uses TRBV19 and TRBJ1-2; D gene ambiguous. The germline gives CDR1 LNHDA, CDR2 SQIVND (reference sequence). The CDR3 extends over 14 amino acids. V lost 1 base, J lost 4 bases, and 10 bases lay in between.

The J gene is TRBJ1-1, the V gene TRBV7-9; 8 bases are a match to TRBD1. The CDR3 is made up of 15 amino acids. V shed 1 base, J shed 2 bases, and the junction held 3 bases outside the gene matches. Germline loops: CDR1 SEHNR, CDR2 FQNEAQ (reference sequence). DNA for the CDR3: TGTGCCAGCAGCTTAGTGGGACAGGCTAACACTGAAGCTTTCTTT. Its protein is CASSLVGQANTEAFF.

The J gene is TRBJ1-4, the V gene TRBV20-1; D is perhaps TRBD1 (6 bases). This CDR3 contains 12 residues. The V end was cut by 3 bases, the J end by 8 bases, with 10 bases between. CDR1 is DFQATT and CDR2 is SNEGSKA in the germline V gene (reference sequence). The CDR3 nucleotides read TGCAGTGCTAGTGGGCAGGGGGAAAAACTGTTTTTT. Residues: CSASGQGEKLFF.

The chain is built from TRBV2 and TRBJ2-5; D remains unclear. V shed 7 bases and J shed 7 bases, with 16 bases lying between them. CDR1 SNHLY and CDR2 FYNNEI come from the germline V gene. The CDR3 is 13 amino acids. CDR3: CASTGSSYGTQYF. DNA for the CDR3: TGTGCCAGCACCGGGTCCTCCTACGGGACCCAGTACTTC.

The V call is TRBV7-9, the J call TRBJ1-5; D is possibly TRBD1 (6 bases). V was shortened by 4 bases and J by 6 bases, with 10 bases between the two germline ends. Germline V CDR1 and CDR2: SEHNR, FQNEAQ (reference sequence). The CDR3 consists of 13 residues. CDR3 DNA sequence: TGTGCCAGCAGCTCCCAAGGGGGTCAGCCCCAGCATTTT. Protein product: CASSSQGGQPQHF.

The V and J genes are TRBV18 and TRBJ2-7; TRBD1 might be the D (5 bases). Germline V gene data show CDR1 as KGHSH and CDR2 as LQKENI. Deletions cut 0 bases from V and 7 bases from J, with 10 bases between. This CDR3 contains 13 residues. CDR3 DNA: TGTGCCAGCTCACCACCGACCAGGGCTGAGCAGTACTTC. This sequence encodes CASSPPTRAEQYF.

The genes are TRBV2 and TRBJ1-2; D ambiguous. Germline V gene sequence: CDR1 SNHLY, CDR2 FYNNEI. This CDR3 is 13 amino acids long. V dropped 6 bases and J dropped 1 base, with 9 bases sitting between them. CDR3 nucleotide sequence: TGTGCCAGCAGGTCCTCCGGTAACTATGGCTACACCTTC. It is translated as CASRSSGNYGYTF. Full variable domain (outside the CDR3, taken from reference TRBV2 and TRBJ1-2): EPEVTQTPSHQVTQMGQEVILRCVPISNHLYFYWYRQILGQKVEFLVSFYNNEISEKSEIFDDQFSVERPDGSNFTLKIRSTKLEDSAMYFCASRSSGNYGYTFGSGTRLTVV.

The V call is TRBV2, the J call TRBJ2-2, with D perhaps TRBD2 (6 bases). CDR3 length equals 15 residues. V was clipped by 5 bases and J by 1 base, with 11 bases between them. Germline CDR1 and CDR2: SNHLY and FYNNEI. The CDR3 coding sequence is TGTGCCAGCAGTACAAGTAGCGGGAACACCGGGGAGCTGTTTTTT. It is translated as CASSTSSGNTGELFF.

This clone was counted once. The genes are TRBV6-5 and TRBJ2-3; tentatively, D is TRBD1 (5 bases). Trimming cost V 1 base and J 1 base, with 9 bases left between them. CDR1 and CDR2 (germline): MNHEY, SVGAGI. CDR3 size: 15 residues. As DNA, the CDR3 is TGTGCCAGCAGTTACTGGGGCGCGGGCACAGATACGCAGTATTTT. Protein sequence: CASSYWGAGTDTQYF.

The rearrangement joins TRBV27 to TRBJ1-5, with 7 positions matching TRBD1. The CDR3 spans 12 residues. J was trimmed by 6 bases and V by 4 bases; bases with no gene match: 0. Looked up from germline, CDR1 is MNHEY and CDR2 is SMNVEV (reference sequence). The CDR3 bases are TGTGCCAGCAGTTCAGGGGGTCAGCCCCAGCATTTT. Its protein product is CASSSGGQPQHF.

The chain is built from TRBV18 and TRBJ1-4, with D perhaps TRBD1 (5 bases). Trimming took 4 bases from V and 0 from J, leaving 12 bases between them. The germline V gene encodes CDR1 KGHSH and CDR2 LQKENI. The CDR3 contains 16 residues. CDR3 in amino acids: CASSLQGGTTNEKLFF. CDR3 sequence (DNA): TGTGCCAGCTCACTCCAGGGCGGAACAACTAATGAAAAACTGTTTTTT.

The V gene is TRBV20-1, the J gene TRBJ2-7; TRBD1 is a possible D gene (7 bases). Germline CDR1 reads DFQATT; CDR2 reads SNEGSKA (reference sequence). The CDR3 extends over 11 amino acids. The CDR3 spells CSASQGGRGAV. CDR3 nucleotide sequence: TGCAGTGCTTCGCAGGGGGGCAGGGGGGCAGTT.

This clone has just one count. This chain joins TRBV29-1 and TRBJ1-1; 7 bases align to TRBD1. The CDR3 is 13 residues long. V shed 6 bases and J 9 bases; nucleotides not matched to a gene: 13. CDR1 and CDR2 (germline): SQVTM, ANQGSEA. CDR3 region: CSVAEGLTGKAFF. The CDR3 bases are TGCAGCGTAGCTGAAGGTCTGACAGGGAAAGCTTTCTTT. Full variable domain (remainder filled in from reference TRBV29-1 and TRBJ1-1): SAVISQKPSRDICQRGTSLTIQCQVDSQVTMMFWYRQQPGQSLTLIATANQGSEATYESGFVIDKFPISRPNLTFSTLTVSNMSPEDSSIYLCSVAEGLTGKAFFGQGTRLTVV.

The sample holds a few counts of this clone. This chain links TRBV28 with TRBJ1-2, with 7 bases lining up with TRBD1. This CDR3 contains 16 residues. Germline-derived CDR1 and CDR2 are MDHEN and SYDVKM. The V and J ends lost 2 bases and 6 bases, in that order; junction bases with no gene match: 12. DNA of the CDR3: TGTGCCAGCAGTTTAGCCCGATTTACAGGGGATGATGGCTACACCTTC. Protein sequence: CASSLARFTGDDGYTF.

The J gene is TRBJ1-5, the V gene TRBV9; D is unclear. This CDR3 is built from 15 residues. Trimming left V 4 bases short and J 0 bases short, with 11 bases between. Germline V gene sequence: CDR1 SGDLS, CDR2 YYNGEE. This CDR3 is CASSYRPLSNQPQHF. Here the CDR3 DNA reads TGTGCCAGCAGCTACAGACCCCTTAGCAATCAGCCCCAGCATTTT. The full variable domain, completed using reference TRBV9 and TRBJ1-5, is DSGVTQTPKHLITATGQRVTLRCSPRSGDLSVYWYQQSLDQGLQFLIQYYNGEERAKGNILERFSAQQFPDLHSELNLSSLELGDSALYFCASSYRPLSNQPQHFGDGTRLSIL.

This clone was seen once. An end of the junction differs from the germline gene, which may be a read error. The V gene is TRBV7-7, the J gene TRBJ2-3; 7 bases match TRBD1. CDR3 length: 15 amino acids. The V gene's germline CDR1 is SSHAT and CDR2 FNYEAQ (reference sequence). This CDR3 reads CASSPTGVGTDTQYF. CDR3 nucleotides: TGTGCTAGCAGTCCTACAGGGGTGGGCACAGATACGCAGTATTTT.